These 32 T cell receptor beta chains originate from one sample sequenced in a study of shared clonotypes between healthy human individuals. Data came from immunoSEQ multiplex PCR; TCRdb stores just in-frame clones and leaves some out. The table has millions of clones, approximately 95% seen once. Sequenced sample: naive CD4+ T cells from PBMCs. Subset denoted: CD45RA+ positively selected. The source is a man younger than 35 in good health. Some clones in this sample may be carry-over from other donors' samples.

The chain uses TRBV2 and TRBJ1-1; TRBD1 matches at 8 bases. Germline values: CDR1 SNHLY, CDR2 FYNNEI. The CDR3 consists of 17 residues. Unmatched junction bases numbered 9, after V lost 3 bases and J lost 0 bases. CDR3 in DNA: TGTGCCAGCAGTGAGACAGGGGCCCCGTATCTGAACACTGAAGCTTTCTTT. Translated, it gives CASSETGAPYLNTEAFF.

This chain connects TRBV6-5 to TRBJ2-3; a weak D match, TRBD2 (6 bases). The germline V gene encodes CDR1 MNHEY and CDR2 SVGAGI. Trimming shortened V by 6 bases and J by 2 bases, and 15 bases separated the two germline ends. The CDR3 is made up of 15 amino acids. CDR3 protein: CASSSTGLITDTQYF. CDR3 coding DNA: TGTGCCAGCAGCTCCACGGGACTTATCACAGATACGCAGTATTTT.

The chain links TRBV19 to TRBJ1-5; TRBD1 aligns across 7 bases. V lost 6 bases to trimming and J lost 3 bases; unmatched junction nucleotides: 5. Germline V gene sequence: CDR1 LNHDA, CDR2 SQIVND (reference sequence). This CDR3 contains 14 residues. CDR3 DNA: TGTGCCAGTAGGGGGGGACAGAACAATCAGCCCCAGCATTTT. It specifies CASRGGQNNQPQHF.

As to this clone: The same CDR3 also results from other DNA sequences found in this sample. The chain is built from TRBV5-1 and TRBJ2-3; the match to TRBD2 covers 12 bases. V was pared by 2 bases and J by 6 bases, with 4 bases of the junction left unmatched. This CDR3 has 15 amino acids. Germline assignment: CDR1 SGHRS and CDR2 YFSETQ. The CDR3 is CASSFLAGGTDTQYF. The CDR3 DNA sequence: TGCGCCAGCAGCTTCCTAGCGGGAGGGACGGATACGCAGTATTTT.

The rearrangement links TRBV7-9 to TRBJ1-1; no firm D call. The CDR3 runs to 15 residues. V lost 1 base and J 3 bases, leaving 12 bases between the germline ends. Germline values: CDR1 SEHNR, CDR2 FQNEAQ (reference sequence). CDR3 residues: CASSLGVSTYTEAFF. The CDR3, as DNA: TGTGCCAGCAGCTTAGGTGTCAGTACTTACACTGAAGCTTTCTTT. The variable domain in full, completed from reference TRBV7-9 and TRBJ1-1, reads DTGVSQNPRHKITKRGQNVTFRCDPISEHNRLYWYRQTLGQGPEFLTYFQNEAQLEKSRLLSDRFSAERPKGSFSTLEIQRTEQGDSAMYLCASSLGVSTYTEAFFGQGTRLTVV.

This sequence joins TRBV28 and TRBJ1-4, with 9 bases that match TRBD1. Losses at the gene ends were 6 bases for V and 8 bases for J; bases not matched to a gene: 7. Germline CDR1 and CDR2: MDHEN and SYDVKM. The CDR3 length is 14 residues. The CDR3 DNA reads as TGTGCCAGCAGAACCGGGACAGGGCGGGAAAAACTGTTTTTT. Translation gives CASRTGTGREKLFF. Supplemented by reference TRBV28 and TRBJ1-4, the full variable domain reads DVKVTQSSRYLVKRTGEKVFLECVQDMDHENMFWYRQDPGLGLRLIYFSYDVKMKEKGDIPEGYSVSREKKERFSLILESASTNQTSMYLCASRTGTGREKLFFGSGTQLSVL.

This clone is a singleton in its sample. The chain uses TRBV2 and TRBJ1-1; D possibly corresponds to TRBD1 (5 bases). The CDR3 totals 14 residues. V shed 1 base and J shed 7 bases, with 13 bases lying between them. CDR1 is SNHLY and CDR2 is FYNNEI in the germline V gene. CDR3: CASSEVGPRGEAFF. The CDR3 bases are TGTGCCAGCAGTGAAGTGGGCCCGAGGGGTGAAGCTTTCTTT.

This chain uses TRBV7-6 with TRBJ2-7; the match to TRBD2 covers 13 bases. This CDR3 is 16 amino acids long. CDR1 and CDR2 from the germline V gene are SGHVS and FNYEAQ. The V and J ends lost 4 bases and 1 base, in that order; junction bases with no gene match: 4. Written as DNA, the CDR3 is TGTGCCAGCAGCTCGGGACTAGCGGGAACTTCCTACGAGCAGTACTTC. It is translated as CASSSGLAGTSYEQYF.

The rearrangement joins TRBV30 to TRBJ1-1; TRBD1 aligns across 11 bases. With V trimmed by 5 bases and J by 12 bases, 8 bases remained unmatched. The CDR3 is 12 amino acids. The germline V gene encodes CDR1 GTSNPN and CDR2 SVGIG (reference sequence). CDR3 protein: CAWSGQGGVTFF. The CDR3 DNA is TGTGCCTGGTCGGGACAGGGGGGTGTGACTTTCTTT. The full variable domain, with the rest looked up from reference TRBV30 and TRBJ1-1, is SQTIHQWPATLVQPVGSPLSLECTVEGTSNPNLYWYRQAAGRGLQLLFYSVGIGQISSEVPQNLSASRPQDRQFILSSKKLLLSDSGFYLCAWSGQGGVTFFGQGTRLTVV.

The chain joins TRBV7-2 to TRBJ2-1; TRBD2 is a possible D gene (6 bases). Germline V gene data show CDR1 as SGHTA and CDR2 as FQGNSA. V was trimmed by 2 bases and J by 2 bases, leaving 7 bases between them. The length of the CDR3 is 14 residues. This chain's CDR3 is CASSLSGAYNEQFF. The CDR3 DNA follows: TGTGCCAGCAGCTTATCGGGGGCCTACAATGAGCAGTTCTTC.

This clone was seen just once. The V gene is TRBV5-1, the J gene TRBJ2-7; 9 bases map to TRBD2. V gave up 4 bases and J gave up 6 bases; unmatched junction bases: 8. Germline assignment: CDR1 SGHRS and CDR2 YFSETQ. The CDR3 is made up of 14 amino acids. CDR3 sequence reads: CASSNLSGSREQYF. In DNA, the CDR3 is TGCGCCAGCAGCAACCTTAGCGGGAGCCGCGAGCAGTACTTC.

This clone occurred many times. The chain links TRBV30 to TRBJ2-7; 12 bases are a match to TRBD1. V shed 3 bases and J 4 bases; nucleotides not matched to a gene: 4. The CDR3 contains 14 residues. Germline V lookup: CDR1 GTSNPN, CDR2 SVGIG (reference sequence). CDR3 region: CAWSRDRGRYEQYF. CDR3 DNA: TGTGCCTGGAGCCGGGACAGGGGGCGATACGAGCAGTACTTC.

V is TRBV21-1 and J is TRBJ2-6. TRBV21-1 is a listed pseudogene. The CDR3 spans 17 residues. The CDR3 protein is CASSKKGGPSGANVLTF. CDR3 nucleotides: TGTGCCAGCAGCAAGAAGGGTGGTCCCTCTGGGGCCAACGTCCTGACTTTC.

This sequence joins TRBV5-4 and TRBJ1-1; D may be TRBD1 (6 bases). The germline gives CDR1 SGHNT, CDR2 YYREEE (reference sequence). V lost 4 bases and J 2 bases, leaving 15 bases between the germline ends. The CDR3 has 15 residues. CDR3 region: CASSPFGQYNTEAFF. The CDR3 bases are TGTGCCAGCAGCCCCTTCGGACAGTACAACACTGAAGCTTTCTTT.

The CDR3, as DNA: TGTGCCAGCAGTTTCCCTCTAGCGGGAGGACAAGAGACCCAGTACTTC. Protein: CASSFPLAGGQETQYF. The chain has TRBV28 and TRBJ2-5, with 11 bases identical to TRBD2. J lost 2 bases, V lost 3 bases, and 5 bases had no gene match. The CDR3 loop spans 16 amino acids. The germline CDR1 and CDR2 sequences are MDHEN and SYDVKM.

The J gene is TRBJ2-2, the V gene TRBV27; the D is unclear. CDR1 and CDR2 (germline): MNHEY, SMNVEV (reference sequence). The CDR3 has 17 amino acids. V lost 8 bases to trimming and J lost 6 bases, with 25 bases between them. The CDR3 here is CASGLWATRVGAGELFF. In DNA form, the CDR3 reads TGTGCCAGCGGCTTGTGGGCGACTCGCGTCGGCGCCGGGGAGCTGTTTTTT.

The chain is built from TRBV5-1 and TRBJ1-5; tentatively, D is TRBD1 (5 bases). This CDR3 spans 15 amino acids. The germline V gene has CDR1 SGHRS and CDR2 YFSETQ. V shed 2 bases and J shed 7 bases, with 16 bases lying between them. The chain's CDR3 is CASSLQAGWDQPQHF. The CDR3, as DNA: TGCGCCAGCAGCTTACAGGCCGGGTGGGACCAGCCCCAGCATTTT.

The chain has TRBV27 and TRBJ2-7; 8 positions agree with TRBD2. Trimming took 10 bases from V and 0 from J; bases not matched to a gene: 20. This CDR3 has 18 residues. Germline V gene lookup returns CDR1 MNHEY and CDR2 SMNVEV (reference sequence). CDR3 DNA sequence: TGTGCCACCGGGAGGGTGGCGGGAGTTTTCGGTGGCTCCTACGAGCAGTACTTC. Translation gives CATGRVAGVFGGSYEQYF.

This rearrangement joins TRBV18 to TRBJ1-2; 7 bases map to TRBD1. Unmatched junction bases numbered 8, after V lost 3 bases and J lost 4 bases. Germline V gene lookup returns CDR1 KGHSH and CDR2 LQKENI. This CDR3 has 15 residues. CDR3 in amino acids: CASSPETGRLYGYTF. DNA for the CDR3: TGTGCCAGCTCACCGGAGACAGGGAGACTCTATGGCTACACCTTC.

This rearrangement joins TRBV5-1 to TRBJ2-5, with 9 bases lining up with TRBD1. This CDR3 comprises 14 residues. CDR1 is SGHRS and CDR2 is YFSETQ in the germline V gene. Trimming at V came to 3 bases and at J to 5 bases, leaving 5 bases not matched to a gene. DNA of the CDR3: TGCGCCAGCAGCTCTAGGACAGGGGCTGAGACCCAGTACTTC. This translates into CASSSRTGAETQYF.

This clone was seen a single time. The chain is built from TRBV29-1 and TRBJ2-7, with D tentatively TRBD2 (5 bases). Germline CDR1 and CDR2: SQVTM and ANQGSEA. V was clipped by 4 bases and J by 7 bases, with 14 bases between them. The CDR3 is made up of 12 amino acids. The CDR3 spells CSVAVTTYEQYF. The CDR3 coding sequence is TGCAGCGTTGCCGTGACTACGTATGAGCAGTACTTC.

The rearrangement links TRBV28 to TRBJ2-5, with D tentatively TRBD1 (6 bases). Between the trimmed V and J ends, which lost 6 bases and 5 bases, there was a span of 16 bases. The CDR3 has 14 residues. Germline V gene sequence: CDR1 MDHEN, CDR2 SYDVKM. The CDR3, as DNA: TGTGCCAGCAGGGAAACAGGGTCGGGGGAGACCCAGTACTTC. It yields the protein CASRETGSGETQYF. Full variable domain (outside the CDR3, taken from reference TRBV28 and TRBJ2-5): DVKVTQSSRYLVKRTGEKVFLECVQDMDHENMFWYRQDPGLGLRLIYFSYDVKMKEKGDIPEGYSVSREKKERFSLILESASTNQTSMYLCASRETGSGETQYFGPGTRLLVL.

J is TRBJ2-5 and V is TRBV5-6; the D call may be TRBD1 or TRBD2 (5 bases each). CDR3 length equals 16 residues. V lost 5 bases to trimming and J lost 4 bases, with 21 bases between them. Per germline, CDR1 SGHDT and CDR2 YYEEEE. The CDR3 DNA reads TGTGCCAGCAGTCTTCAAAAAGGGACCGAGGGAGAGACCCAGTACTTC. Amino acid sequence: CASSLQKGTEGETQYF.

This sequence joins TRBV5-1 and TRBJ2-5; 7 nucleotides line up with TRBD2. Trimming removed 6 bases from V and 3 bases from J; junction bases left unmatched: 8. The CDR3 contains 14 residues. The V gene's germline CDR1 is SGHRS and CDR2 YFSETQ. This chain's CDR3 is CASMASGLKETQYF. The CDR3 DNA reads TGCGCCAGCATGGCTAGCGGCCTTAAAGAGACCCAGTACTTC.

The chain combines TRBV6-4 with TRBJ2-1; 12 nucleotides line up with TRBD2. The CDR3 is 15 amino acids. V was pared by 4 bases and J by 9 bases, with 7 bases of the junction left unmatched. Germline V CDR1 and CDR2: MRHNA, SNTAGT. The DNA for the CDR3 is TGTGCCAGCAGTGCACTAGCGGGAGGCCTCAGTGAGCAGTTCTTC. Its translation: CASSALAGGLSEQFF.

The rearrangement joins TRBV5-6 to TRBJ1-3; TRBD1 is a possible D gene (5 bases). The CDR3 extends over 16 amino acids. The germline gives CDR1 SGHDT, CDR2 YYEEEE. The ends were cut back, 4 bases at V and 0 bases at J, with 14 bases in the middle. The CDR3 nucleotides read TGTGCCAGCAGCCTGGGGCAGCTCCTCTCTGGAAACACCATATATTTT. Protein: CASSLGQLLSGNTIYF.

This chain joins TRBV5-1 and TRBJ2-3; 8 bases line up with TRBD2. V was clipped by 4 bases and J by 0 bases; unmatched bases: 13. CDR3 size: 18 residues. Germline V gene data show CDR1 as SGHRS and CDR2 as YFSETQ. The CDR3 sequence is CASSGSLAAPSSTDTQYF. CDR3 DNA sequence: TGCGCCAGCAGCGGTTCACTAGCGGCCCCTTCCAGCACAGATACGCAGTATTTT.

The rearrangement links TRBV9 to TRBJ1-1; D remains unclear. CDR1 is SGDLS, CDR2 YYNGEE, per germline. The V end was cut by 4 bases, the J end by 2 bases, with 12 bases between. This CDR3 has 14 amino acids. In DNA form, the CDR3 reads TGTGCCAGCAGCCCCCAGACGAGTAACACTGAAGCTTTCTTT. Translating it yields CASSPQTSNTEAFF.

The rearrangement links TRBV9 to TRBJ2-2, with D perhaps matching TRBD1 or TRBD2 (5 bases each). Deletions cut 0 bases from V and 1 base from J, with 10 bases between. The CDR3 runs 16 residues. Germline V lookup: CDR1 SGDLS, CDR2 YYNGEE. Here the CDR3 reads CASSVGAGRNTGELFF. The DNA for the CDR3 is TGTGCCAGCAGCGTAGGAGCAGGGAGGAACACCGGGGAGCTGTTTTTT.

The V call is TRBV7-8, the J call TRBJ1-2; perhaps TRBD1 as D (5 bases). CDR3 length equals 17 residues. Germline values: CDR1 SGHVS, CDR2 FQNEAQ. Trimming stripped 1 base from V and 2 bases from J, with 17 bases between. The CDR3: CASSLERVGGVNYGYTF. As DNA, the CDR3 is TGTGCCAGCAGCTTAGAGAGGGTCGGGGGGGTGAACTATGGCTACACCTTC. Supplemented by reference TRBV7-8 and TRBJ1-2, the full variable domain reads GAGVSQSPRYKVAKRGQDVALRCDPISGHVSLFWYQQALGQGPEFLTYFQNEAQLDKSGLPSDRFFAERPEGSVSTLKIQRTQQEDSAVYLCASSLERVGGVNYGYTFGSGTRLTVV.

The chain recombines TRBV18 with TRBJ2-5; 9 bases fit TRBD2. V shed 2 bases, J shed 4 bases, and the junction held 11 bases outside the gene matches. The CDR3 extends over 17 amino acids. CDR1 and CDR2 (germline): KGHSH, LQKENI. CDR3 protein: CASSPRWLAGRGETQYF. CDR3 DNA sequence: TGTGCCAGCTCACCAAGATGGCTAGCGGGGAGAGGAGAGACCCAGTACTTC.

The J gene is TRBJ2-1, the V gene TRBV7-9; D gene ambiguous. The germline V gene has CDR1 SEHNR and CDR2 FQNEAQ (reference sequence). V was clipped by 5 bases and J by 5 bases, with 7 bases between them. There are 12 residues in the CDR3. This CDR3 reads CASSPNHNEQFF. As DNA, the CDR3 is TGTGCCAGCAGCCCTAACCACAATGAGCAGTTCTTC.